This section outlines one T cell receptor (beta chain) sequence together with its context. This entry comes from a study of T cells in Graves' hyperthyroidism and ophthalmopathy. The CDR3 regions of TCR beta were amplified from RNA transcripts. Using the HTBI primer set, a first-round RT-PCR was run on the TCR CDR3. One entry per CDR3 protein results from TCRdb running MiXCR on the multiplex PCR reads. The sample contains about 540,000 distinct CDR3 sequences, around 45% of which appear only once. Germline CDR1 is MGHDK and CDR2 is SYGVNS. The CDR3 length is 12 residues. The clonotype originates from a woman aged 18-29 years with Graves' hyperthyroidism. The sequenced material came from peripheral blood or thyroid tissue (not recorded which). The chain uses TRBV25-1 and TRBJ1-2, with 8 bases identical to TRBD1. DNA of the CDR3: TGTGCTAGAGAGTACAGGGGGACGGGCTACACCTTC. This codes for CAREYRGTGYTF.